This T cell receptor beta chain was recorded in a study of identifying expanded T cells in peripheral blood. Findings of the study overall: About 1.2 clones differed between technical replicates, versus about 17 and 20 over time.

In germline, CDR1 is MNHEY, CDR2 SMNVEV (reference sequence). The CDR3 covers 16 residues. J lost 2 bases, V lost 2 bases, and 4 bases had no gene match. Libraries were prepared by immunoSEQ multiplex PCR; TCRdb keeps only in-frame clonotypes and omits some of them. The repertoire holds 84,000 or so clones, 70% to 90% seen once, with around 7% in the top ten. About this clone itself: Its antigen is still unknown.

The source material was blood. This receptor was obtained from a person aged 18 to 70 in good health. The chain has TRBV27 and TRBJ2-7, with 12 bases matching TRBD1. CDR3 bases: TGTGCCAGCAGTTTAACCGGGACAGGGGGCGCCTACGAGCAGTACTTC. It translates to CASSLTGTGGAYEQYF.